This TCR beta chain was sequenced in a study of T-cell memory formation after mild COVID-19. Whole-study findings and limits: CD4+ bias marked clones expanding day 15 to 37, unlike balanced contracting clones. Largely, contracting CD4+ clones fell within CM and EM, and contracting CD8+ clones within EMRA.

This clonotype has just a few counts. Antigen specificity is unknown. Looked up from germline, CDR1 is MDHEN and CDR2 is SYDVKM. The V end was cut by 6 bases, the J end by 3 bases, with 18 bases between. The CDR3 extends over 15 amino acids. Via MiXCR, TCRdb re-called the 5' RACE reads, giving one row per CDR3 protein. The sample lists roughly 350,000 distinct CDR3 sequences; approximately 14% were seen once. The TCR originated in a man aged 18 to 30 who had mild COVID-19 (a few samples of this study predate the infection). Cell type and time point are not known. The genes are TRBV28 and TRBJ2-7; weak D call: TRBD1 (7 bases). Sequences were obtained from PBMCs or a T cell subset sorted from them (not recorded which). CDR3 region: CASSPDREVSYEQYV. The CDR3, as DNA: TGTGCCAGCAGCCCCGACAGGGAGGTGAGCTACGAGCAGTACGTC.